Shown below are 26 T cell receptor beta chains from a single sample sequenced in a study of shared clonotypes between healthy human individuals. Data came from immunoSEQ multiplex PCR; TCRdb stores just in-frame clones and leaves some out. The profile covers around 560,000 clones, with 85% to 95% appearing a single time and approximately 0.11% taken by the ten largest. It was CD45RO-negative cells, positively selected for CCR7, that made up naive CD8 cells, with terminally differentiated effector memory CD45RA+ cells excluded. The sequenced material came from naive CD8+ T cells sorted from blood. Source of these receptors: a woman in her 30s in good health.

J is TRBJ1-1 and V is TRBV4-1; the match to TRBD1 covers 7 bases. The CDR3 loop spans 14 amino acids. In germline, CDR1 is MGHRA, CDR2 YSYEKL. V lost 4 bases to trimming and J lost 6 bases; unmatched junction nucleotides: 8. This CDR3 reads CASSLQGEIAEAFF. CDR3 DNA: TGCGCCAGCAGCCTCCAGGGGGAGATAGCTGAAGCTTTCTTT.

The chain joins TRBV5-6 to TRBJ2-7; tentatively, D is TRBD1 (6 bases). V shed 4 bases and J shed 3 bases, with 11 bases lying between them. The CDR3 is 13 amino acids. The germline V gene has CDR1 SGHDT and CDR2 YYEEEE. This CDR3 reads CASSPGTHYEQYF. The DNA for the CDR3 is TGTGCCAGCAGCCCGGGGACACACTACGAGCAGTACTTC.

The V call is TRBV5-4, the J call TRBJ2-7, with D unresolved. Trimming stripped 4 bases from V and 1 base from J, with 9 bases between. Germline V CDR1 and CDR2: SGHNT, YYREEE (reference sequence). This CDR3 contains 13 residues. CDR3 coding DNA: TGTGCCAGCAGCCAAGGCCCTTCCTACGAGCAGTACTTC. Residues: CASSQGPSYEQYF.

V gene TRBV6-5 combines with J gene TRBJ2-7; 10 bases map to TRBD1. CDR3 length: 14 residues. CDR1 and CDR2 from the germline V gene are MNHEY and SVGAGI. The junction had 7 bases not matched to a gene; V was cut back by 11 bases and J by 0 bases. CDR3 protein: CASRDRGSSYEQYF. CDR3 sequence (DNA): TGTGCCTCCAGGGACAGGGGAAGCTCCTACGAGCAGTACTTC.

This chain links TRBV5-8 with TRBJ1-2; D ambiguous. The CDR3 length is 15 residues. In germline, CDR1 is SGHTS, CDR2 YDEGEE. V was clipped by 2 bases and J by 2 bases, with 13 bases between them. In DNA, the CDR3 is TGTGCCAGCAGCTTCGGACGGGATCCCAACTATGGCTACACCTTC. Its translation: CASSFGRDPNYGYTF.

This rearrangement joins TRBV11-2 to TRBJ2-6; 8 bases are shared with TRBD1. The CDR3 is 16 residues long. Germline V gives CDR1 SGHAT, CDR2 FQNNGV. Trimming removed 6 bases from V and 0 bases from J; junction bases left unmatched: 4. The CDR3 loop reads CASSRTGGSGANVLTF. Written as DNA, the CDR3 is TGTGCCAGCAGTCGAACAGGGGGCTCTGGGGCCAACGTCCTGACTTTC.

This chain links TRBV5-8 with TRBJ2-7, with D unclear. Germline V gene sequence: CDR1 SGHTS, CDR2 YDEGEE. The germline V and J ends were trimmed by 0 bases and 0 bases, with 7 bases remaining between them. The CDR3 length is 14 residues. CDR3 sequence reads: CASSLALPSYEQYF. CDR3 sequence (DNA): TGTGCCAGCAGCTTGGCCTTGCCCTCCTACGAGCAGTACTTC.

The chain recombines TRBV28 with TRBJ1-2; the D is unclear. The V gene lost 5 bases and the J gene lost 2 bases, with 15 bases spanning the gap. In germline, CDR1 is MDHEN, CDR2 SYDVKM. The CDR3 is made up of 15 amino acids. The CDR3 DNA reads as TGTGCCAGCAGTCACCTCCTGGGAGAAAACTATGGCTACACCTTC. Encoded protein: CASSHLLGENYGYTF.

This sequence joins TRBV7-9 and TRBJ1-4; no firm D call. Germline lookup yields CDR1 SEHNR and CDR2 FQNEAQ (reference sequence). There are 11 residues in the CDR3. Deletions cut 5 bases from V and 12 bases from J, with 10 bases between. This chain's CDR3 is CASSPVMELFF. CDR3 coding DNA: TGTGCCAGCAGCCCCGTCATGGAACTGTTTTTT.

On this clone: This sample includes further DNA sequences coding for the same CDR3. The J gene is TRBJ2-7, the V gene TRBV19, with TRBD1 matching over 12 bases. Losses at the gene ends were 6 bases for V and 4 bases for J; bases not matched to a gene: 4. Germline CDR1 reads LNHDA; CDR2 reads SQIVND (reference sequence). The CDR3 is 14 amino acids. Here the CDR3 reads CASSRGQGAYEQYF. CDR3 nucleotide sequence: TGTGCCAGTAGCCGGGGACAGGGGGCTTACGAGCAGTACTTC. Filled out from reference TRBV19 and TRBJ2-7, the complete variable domain reads DGGITQSPKYLFRKEGQNVTLSCEQNLNHDAMYWYRQDPGQGLRLIYYSQIVNDFQKGDIAEGYSVSREKKESFPLTVTSAQKNPTAFYLCASSRGQGAYEQYFGPGTRLTVT.

The chain has TRBV19 and TRBJ1-5; unclear D gene. Germline V gives CDR1 LNHDA, CDR2 SQIVND (reference sequence). V lost 0 bases to trimming and J lost 6 bases, with 6 bases between them. This CDR3 region has 13 residues. CDR3 sequence (DNA): TGTGCCAGTAGTATAGATATGGCTCAGCCCCAGCATTTT. This sequence encodes CASSIDMAQPQHF.

The rearrangement uses TRBV13 and TRBJ1-2; D perhaps matches TRBD1 (5 bases). This CDR3 spans 18 amino acids. Germline values: CDR1 PRHDT, CDR2 FYEKMQ (reference sequence). V was trimmed by 0 bases and J by 1 base, leaving 18 bases between them. The CDR3 region is CASSLGGGSSRFNYGYTF. For the CDR3, the DNA is TGTGCCAGCAGCTTAGGCGGGGGGAGTTCTCGATTTAACTATGGCTACACCTTC.

In this sample, this clone turned up once. The CDR3 reads CASSLWQGSGHEQYF. Here the CDR3 DNA reads TGTGCCAGCAGCTTGTGGCAGGGATCTGGCCACGAGCAGTACTTC. The V gene is TRBV5-5, the J gene TRBJ2-7, with D possibly being TRBD1 (5 bases). The CDR3 sequence is 15 residues long. Trimming left V 1 base short and J 5 bases short, with 16 bases between. Germline V gives CDR1 SGHKS, CDR2 YYEKEE (reference sequence).

V and J are TRBV27 and TRBJ1-2; D is undetermined. Trimming removed 0 bases from V and 5 bases from J, with 16 bases in between. The CDR3 runs to 16 residues. Germline V gene sequence: CDR1 MNHEY, CDR2 SMNVEV (reference sequence). CDR3 nucleotides: TGTGCCAGCAGTTTATCGATGGGGAGTATCGGGTATGGCTACACCTTC. This translates into CASSLSMGSIGYGYTF.

This clone was counted a single time. The chain is built from TRBV11-2 and TRBJ2-7; TRBD1 matches at 7 bases. Germline-derived CDR1 and CDR2 are SGHAT and FQNNGV. Unmatched junction bases numbered 4, after V lost 4 bases and J lost 1 base. The CDR3 totals 14 residues. The CDR3 sequence: CASSSTGASYEQYF. The CDR3, as DNA: TGTGCCAGCAGCTCCACAGGGGCTTCCTACGAGCAGTACTTC.

The chain uses TRBV19 and TRBJ2-2; 10 bases are a match to TRBD2. V gave up 8 bases and J gave up 2 bases; unmatched junction bases: 5. This CDR3 region has 15 residues. The germline V gene encodes CDR1 LNHDA and CDR2 SQIVND (reference sequence). The CDR3 is CASGWTSGNTGELFF. The CDR3 coding sequence is TGTGCCAGTGGATGGACTAGCGGAAACACCGGGGAGCTGTTTTTT.

The chain couples TRBV27 to TRBJ2-1, with TRBD1 identical over 10 bases. With V trimmed by 0 bases and J by 3 bases, 2 bases remained unmatched. The germline gives CDR1 MNHEY, CDR2 SMNVEV (reference sequence). The CDR3 has 16 amino acids. The CDR3 here is CASSLSGQGFYNEQFF. DNA of the CDR3: TGTGCCAGCAGTTTATCGGGACAGGGGTTCTACAATGAGCAGTTCTTC.

The chain joins TRBV27 to TRBJ1-1, with D perhaps matching TRBD1 (6 bases). The CDR3 has 15 amino acids. Per the germline V gene, CDR1 is MNHEY and CDR2 is SMNVEV (reference sequence). The ends were cut back, 8 bases at V and 7 bases at J, with 23 bases in the middle. The CDR3 sequence is CASLPQGRGRGEAFF. As DNA, the CDR3 is TGTGCCAGCTTACCACAGGGCCGAGGCAGGGGTGAAGCTTTCTTT.

V and J are TRBV7-6 and TRBJ2-2; perhaps TRBD1 as D (5 bases). This CDR3 contains 15 residues. Trimming pared 4 bases from V and 7 bases from J, leaving 16 bases between. Looked up from germline, CDR1 is SGHVS and CDR2 is FNYEAQ. CDR3 amino acids: CASSSTSGWFGELFF. The CDR3 DNA is TGTGCCAGCAGCTCTACCTCAGGGTGGTTCGGGGAGCTGTTTTTT.

This clone was picked up a small number of times. The CDR3 bases are TGTGCCTGGACCCTGGGGACGGAAGCTTTCTTT. Its translation is CAWTLGTEAFF. The chain couples TRBV30 to TRBJ1-1; maybe TRBD1 (5 bases). The CDR3 loop spans 11 amino acids. The germline V gene has CDR1 GTSNPN and CDR2 SVGIG (reference sequence). Between the trimmed V and J ends, which lost 4 bases and 8 bases, there was a span of 11 bases. Drawing the rest from reference TRBV30 and TRBJ1-1, the complete variable domain is SQTIHQWPATLVQPVGSPLSLECTVEGTSNPNLYWYRQAAGRGLQLLFYSVGIGQISSEVPQNLSASRPQDRQFILSSKKLLLSDSGFYLCAWTLGTEAFFGQGTRLTVV.

Regarding this clone: This CDR3 is also generated by other DNA sequences in the sample. This chain uses TRBV28 with TRBJ2-7; a possible D gene is TRBD1 (6 bases). Germline lookup yields CDR1 MDHEN and CDR2 SYDVKM. V dropped 5 bases and J dropped 0 bases, with 11 bases sitting between them. The CDR3 loop spans 14 amino acids. CDR3 in amino acids: CASSLDRGSYEQYF. The CDR3 DNA reads as TGTGCCAGCAGTCTGGACAGAGGCTCCTACGAGCAGTACTTC.

The sample holds one count of this clone. This rearrangement joins TRBV15 to TRBJ2-5; D gene ambiguous. With the DNA end fitting TRBJ2-7 better, the J assignment may be wrong. This CDR3 comprises 14 residues. CDR1 is LNHNV, CDR2 YYDKDF, per germline (reference sequence). The CDR3 region has the DNA TGTGCCACCAGCAGAGATCGAACCGCCTACGAGCAGTACTTC. Protein product: CATSRDRTAYEQYF.

The DNA for the CDR3 is TGTGCCAGCAGCGTAGGGGGTGGAAGTGGGCAGACCCAGTACTTC. This gives the protein CASSVGGGSGQTQYF. The chain couples TRBV9 to TRBJ2-5; no clear D. V was cut by 0 bases and J by 6 bases, with 15 bases left in between. This CDR3 has 15 amino acids. Looked up from germline, CDR1 is SGDLS and CDR2 is YYNGEE.

This clone has only one observation. This sequence joins TRBV28 and TRBJ1-5; D unresolved. This CDR3 is 13 amino acids long. V lost 8 bases and J lost 1, with 9 bases in between. Germline V gene sequence: CDR1 MDHEN, CDR2 SYDVKM. This chain's CDR3 is CASFSGSNQPQHF. CDR3 DNA: TGTGCCAGCTTCAGCGGCAGCAATCAGCCCCAGCATTTT. The entire variable domain, with the rest obtained from reference TRBV28 and TRBJ1-5, is as follows: DVKVTQSSRYLVKRTGEKVFLECVQDMDHENMFWYRQDPGLGLRLIYFSYDVKMKEKGDIPEGYSVSREKKERFSLILESASTNQTSMYLCASFSGSNQPQHFGDGTRLSIL.

The chain recombines TRBV13 with TRBJ1-4, with 7 bases identical to TRBD1. Trimming removed 2 bases from V and 1 base from J; junction bases left unmatched: 4. This CDR3 has 16 amino acids. CDR1 is PRHDT and CDR2 is FYEKMQ in the germline V gene (reference sequence). CDR3 DNA sequence: TGTGCCAGCAGCTTACGACAGGGAGGAACTAATGAAAAACTGTTTTTT. It yields the protein CASSLRQGGTNEKLFF. The variable domain in full, completed from reference TRBV13 and TRBJ1-4, reads AAGVIQSPRHLIKEKRETATLKCYPIPRHDTVYWYQQGPGQDPQFLISFYEKMQSDKGSIPDRFSAQQFSDYHSELNMSSLELGDSALYFCASSLRQGGTNEKLFFGSGTQLSVL.

The gene calls are TRBV14 and TRBJ2-4; 7 bases align to TRBD2. The CDR3 has 22 residues. Germline V CDR1 and CDR2: SGHDN, FVKESK. The V gene end was trimmed by 6 bases and the J gene end by 1 base; junction bases not matched to a gene: 27. The CDR3 loop is CASRQPRGLRAGEIVAKNIQYF. CDR3 nucleotide sequence: TGTGCCAGCAGACAACCGCGGGGTTTGCGGGCGGGAGAGATTGTTGCCAAAAACATTCAGTACTTC.